This T cell receptor (beta chain) was obtained from a study of early T cells in non-severe SARS-CoV-2 infection. Across the whole study: Unpaired chains resulted from sequencing bulk RNA of unsorted whole blood.

Notes on this clonotype: Its matching antigen is unknown.

Study-wide results and limits: A preference for anti-spike CD8 responses marked VDJdb matching, which missed private and CD4 specificities.

Individual cDNA molecules carried attached unique molecular identifiers. TCRdb independently ran MiXCR on the 5' RACE reads; one entry per CDR3 protein. The table includes approximately 75,000 distinct CDR3 sequences, 14% detected once. The CDR3 is 12 residues long. Trimming cost V 4 bases and J 5 bases; bases outside gene matches: 0. The V gene's germline CDR1 is MNHEY and CDR2 SMNVEV (reference sequence). The sample was whole blood, taken at baseline. This clonotype was sampled from an adult who was a healthcare worker with PCR-confirmed SARS-CoV-2 infection or an uninfected control (not recorded which). The chain combines TRBV27 with TRBJ2-3, with 7 bases lining up with TRBD2. The CDR3: CASSWEGDTQYF. CDR3 nucleotide sequence: TGTGCCAGCAGTTGGGAGGGAGATACGCAGTATTTT.